This TCR beta chain was observed in a study of blood T cell repertoires in COVID-19. This clone was recorded only once. Clones were read by immunoSEQ multiplex PCR, and TCRdb kept only the in-frame ones, dropping some. The sample records roughly 140,000 clones, roughly 79% being singletons. Germline loops: CDR1 SNHLY, CDR2 FYNNEI. With V trimmed by 6 bases and J by 2 bases, 8 bases remained unmatched. This CDR3 spans 15 amino acids. What was sequenced was peripheral blood. This sequence was found in a man aged 45-65 years with active or convalescent COVID-19. The chain employs TRBV2 and TRBJ2-3; TRBD2 matches at 7 bases. Here the CDR3 reads CASRERDYPTDTQYF. DNA of the CDR3: TGTGCCAGCAGGGAGAGGGACTACCCCACAGATACGCAGTATTTT.